The 20 T cell receptor beta chains reported below all come from one sample, sequenced in a study of OX40 agonist ivuxolimab in advanced cancers. The method behind the library was the immunoSEQ multiplex PCR assay. Drawn from immuneACCESS, this table holds only the in-frame rearrangements with V and J called that TCRdb kept. Clones are partly lost; checked studies trace under half to an unresolved V gene and leave the rest unexplained. In this sample the table shows roughly 48,000 clones, nearly 85% of which occur a single time. Clones ranked in the top ten supply approximately 1.1% of the sample. The specimen was CD4+ or CD8+ T cells sorted from blood, collected in a trial of the OX40 agonist ivuxolimab. The receptors derive from an adult with an advanced solid tumor such as melanoma, head and neck, liver or kidney cancer.

This clone occurred a few times. The genes are TRBV4-3 and TRBJ2-5, with D uncertain. The germline V gene encodes CDR1 LGHNA and CDR2 YSLEER. Deletions cut 1 base from V and 3 bases from J, with 9 bases between. The CDR3 covers 14 residues. CDR3 in DNA: TGCGCCAGCAGCCAAGTTGTCGGAAAAGAGACCCAGTACTTC. As protein: CASSQVVGKETQYF.

The J gene is TRBJ1-3, the V gene TRBV4-1, with D possibly matching TRBD1 (5 bases). The germline V gene has CDR1 MGHRA and CDR2 YSYEKL. The length of the CDR3 is 14 residues. The V gene lost 9 bases and the J gene lost 4 bases, with 16 bases spanning the gap. CDR3 amino acids: CASTGGVFGNTIYF. In DNA, the CDR3 is TGCGCCAGTACTGGAGGGGTATTCGGAAACACCATATATTTT.

The gene calls are TRBV7-2 and TRBJ1-2; D is unclear. This CDR3 comprises 13 residues. Trimming removed 5 bases at V and 3 bases at J, with 10 bases between. CDR1 is SGHTA and CDR2 is FQGNSA in the germline V gene. The CDR3 DNA follows: TGTGCCAGCAGCCTAGAATCGGACTATGGCTACACCTTC. Translating it yields CASSLESDYGYTF.

This clone was seen only a few times. The chain uses TRBV10-3 and TRBJ2-2; 9 bases match TRBD1. The V and J ends lost 6 bases and 3 bases, in that order; junction bases with no gene match: 8. CDR1 ENHRY and CDR2 SYGVKD come from the germline V gene. This CDR3 comprises 16 residues. The CDR3 is CAIRPLRQGDTGELFF. CDR3 bases: TGTGCCATCAGGCCCCTCCGACAGGGGGACACCGGGGAGCTGTTTTTT.

This clone was picked up a small number of times. J is TRBJ1-1 and V is TRBV5-1, with no clear D. The CDR3 sequence is 13 residues long. Germline V gene lookup returns CDR1 SGHRS and CDR2 YFSETQ. V dropped 6 bases and J dropped 3 bases, with 12 bases sitting between them. In DNA form, the CDR3 reads TGCGCCAGCACCATCTCCGGTGACACTGAAGCTTTCTTT. Translation gives CASTISGDTEAFF.

This clone has only one observation. This chain connects TRBV18 to TRBJ2-3, with D possibly matching TRBD1 (6 bases). Germline V gene lookup returns CDR1 KGHSH and CDR2 LQKENI. Trimming cost V 3 bases and J 6 bases, with 19 bases left between them. This CDR3 is built from 16 residues. The CDR3 DNA is TGTGCCAGCTCACCGCCCAGGGGTTTTTCGGTGGATACGCAGTATTTT. Its translation: CASSPPRGFSVDTQYF.

V is TRBV2 and J is TRBJ2-3; 9 bases align to TRBD2. This CDR3 is built from 16 residues. CDR1 SNHLY and CDR2 FYNNEI come from the germline V gene. The V gene end was trimmed by 4 bases and the J gene end by 8 bases; junction bases not matched to a gene: 13. This CDR3 is CASSAPGAGGISTQYF. For the CDR3, the DNA is TGTGCCAGCAGTGCCCCGGGAGCGGGGGGCATCAGTACGCAGTATTTT.

The DNA of the CDR3 is TGTGCCAGCAGCTTCTCTTCGGGGACTGAAGCTTTCTTT. Translated: CASSFSSGTEAFF. The chain carries TRBV7-2 and TRBJ1-1, with D uncertain. Per germline, CDR1 SGHTA and CDR2 FQGNSA. The CDR3 extends over 13 amino acids. Trimming removed 3 bases at V and 5 bases at J, with 10 bases between.

The chain recombines TRBV7-9 with TRBJ1-1, with D possibly matching TRBD1 (5 bases). The CDR3 loop spans 15 amino acids. With 1 base removed from V and 1 base from J, the gap between germline ends came to 10 bases. Germline lookup yields CDR1 SEHNR and CDR2 FQNEAQ (reference sequence). CDR3 sequence reads: CASSLVWGRNTEAFF. CDR3 bases: TGTGCCAGCAGCTTAGTCTGGGGACGGAACACTGAAGCTTTCTTT.

The V and J genes are TRBV7-2 and TRBJ1-5; no reliable D call. The length of the CDR3 is 13 residues. The germline V gene encodes CDR1 SGHTA and CDR2 FQGNSA. Trimming pared 2 bases from V and 2 bases from J, leaving 4 bases between. The CDR3 sequence: CASSLQGNQPQHF. CDR3 coding DNA: TGTGCCAGCAGCTTACAGGGCAATCAGCCCCAGCATTTT. Full variable domain (remainder filled in from reference TRBV7-2 and TRBJ1-5): GAGVSQSPSNKVTEKGKDVELRCDPISGHTALYWYRQSLGQGLEFLIYFQGNSAPDKSGLPSDRFSAERTGGSVSTLTIQRTQQEDSAVYLCASSLQGNQPQHFGDGTRLSIL.

The sample holds one count of this clone. The chain carries TRBV6-1 and TRBJ1-1; D remains unclear. CDR1 MNHNS and CDR2 SASEGT come from the germline V gene. Trimming left V 5 bases short and J 2 bases short, with 9 bases between. CDR3 length: 13 residues. As DNA, the CDR3 is TGTGCCAGCAGTAACAACTTCAACACTGAAGCTTTCTTT. Translated: CASSNNFNTEAFF.

V usage is TRBV6-6 and J usage is TRBJ2-5, with TRBD2 matching 7 bases. Trimming took 8 bases from V and 2 from J; bases not matched to a gene: 8. This CDR3 is 14 amino acids long. Per germline, CDR1 MNHNY and CDR2 SVGAGI (reference sequence). CDR3 DNA: TGTGCCAGCGTCACTGGGGGAGGGCAAGAGACCCAGTACTTC. Amino acid sequence: CASVTGGGQETQYF.

V usage is TRBV2 and J usage is TRBJ2-1, with D perhaps TRBD1 or TRBD2 (6 bases each). V was pared by 6 bases and J by 8 bases, with 26 bases between. Germline V CDR1 and CDR2: SNHLY, FYNNEI. This CDR3 spans 17 amino acids. The CDR3 sequence is CASSQESLATSGDEQFF. The DNA of the CDR3 is TGTGCCAGCAGCCAGGAAAGTCTAGCGACCTCAGGGGATGAGCAGTTCTTC.

This rearrangement joins TRBV18 to TRBJ2-5, with D possibly TRBD1 on 6 matching bases. The V end lost 6 bases, the J end lost 7 bases, and 21 bases lay between the germline ends. Germline CDR1 reads KGHSH; CDR2 reads LQKENI. The CDR3 totals 15 residues. Written as DNA, the CDR3 is TGTGCCAGCTCGACGAGTCCGGGACACTCTGCGACCCAGTACTTC. It is translated as CASSTSPGHSATQYF.

The V gene is TRBV5-1, the J gene TRBJ1-2; D is possibly TRBD1 (6 bases). Between the trimmed V and J ends, which lost 0 bases and 4 bases, there was a span of 10 bases. Germline V gene sequence: CDR1 SGHRS, CDR2 YFSETQ. The CDR3 sequence is 14 residues long. The CDR3 protein is CASSLDREGYGYTF. CDR3 DNA: TGCGCCAGCAGCTTGGACAGGGAAGGCTATGGCTACACCTTC.

The V call is TRBV4-3, the J call TRBJ1-1; 7 bases line up with TRBD1. Germline V gives CDR1 LGHNA, CDR2 YSLEER. Unmatched junction bases numbered 11, after V lost 1 base and J lost 6 bases. This CDR3 has 16 amino acids. The CDR3 here is CASSQAQTGLYSEAFF. The CDR3 bases are TGCGCCAGCAGCCAAGCCCAGACAGGGTTATACTCTGAAGCTTTCTTT.

The chain employs TRBV5-1 and TRBJ2-5; no clear D. Germline CDR1 SGHRS, CDR2 YFSETQ. Trimming left V 2 bases short and J 5 bases short, with 13 bases between. The CDR3 is 14 amino acids. The CDR3 sequence is CASSFWGTGETQYF. Here the CDR3 DNA reads TGCGCCAGCAGCTTTTGGGGTACCGGGGAGACCCAGTACTTC.

This clone occurred once. This chain connects TRBV5-1 to TRBJ2-7; 8 nucleotides line up with TRBD1. Per the germline V gene, CDR1 is SGHRS and CDR2 is YFSETQ. The CDR3 is made up of 15 amino acids. V lost 3 bases and J lost 6; bases outside the gene matches: 11. The CDR3 sequence is CASSSHVQGAGEQYF. In DNA form, the CDR3 reads TGCGCCAGCAGCTCCCATGTCCAGGGGGCCGGCGAGCAGTACTTC.

This clone was found once. V is TRBV7-9 and J is TRBJ2-7, with D perhaps matching TRBD2 (6 bases). The germline V and J ends were trimmed by 8 bases and 0 bases, with 11 bases remaining between them. Germline CDR1 SEHNR, CDR2 FQNEAQ (reference sequence). This CDR3 contains 13 residues. The DNA for the CDR3 is TGTGCCAGCCAACACGGGAGCTCCTACGAGCAGTACTTC. Protein sequence: CASQHGSSYEQYF.

The chain combines TRBV6-1 with TRBJ2-1, with 15 bases fitting TRBD2. Looked up from germline, CDR1 is MNHNS and CDR2 is SASEGT. J was trimmed by 0 bases and V by 2 bases; bases with no gene match: 5. The CDR3 spans 19 residues. CDR3 DNA: TGTGCCAGCAGTGAACGTGGGACTAGCGGGGGGAACTCCTACAATGAGCAGTTCTTC. Translated, it gives CASSERGTSGGNSYNEQFF.